The 10 T cell receptor beta chains in this list originate from one sample, sequenced in a study of Graves' ophthalmopathy and Graves' hyperthyroidism. TCR beta CDR3 amplification used RNA transcripts. The library came from an HTBI-primed first-round RT-PCR and a second-round multiplex PCR. One entry per CDR3 protein results from TCRdb running MiXCR on the multiplex PCR reads. The data show roughly 400,000 distinct CDR3 sequences, with about 17% seen just once and 2.4% held by the top ten. Sequencing was performed on peripheral blood. These receptors came from an adult woman with stable Graves' hyperthyroidism.

Many counts were recorded for this clonotype. The rearrangement uses TRBV6-1 and TRBJ1-2; TRBD1 is a possible D gene (5 bases). The CDR3 length is 10 residues. Germline V lookup: CDR1 MNHNS, CDR2 SASEGT. V was trimmed by 5 bases and J by 8 bases, leaving 6 bases between them. The CDR3 region has the DNA TGTGCCAGCAGTCAGGGCGGCTACACCTTC. This translates into CASSQGGYTF.

The chain uses TRBV30 and TRBJ2-7, with a possible D match to TRBD1 (6 bases). The V end lost 5 bases, the J end lost 4 bases, and 15 bases lay between the germline ends. The CDR3 length is 13 residues. Germline CDR1 reads GTSNPN; CDR2 reads SVGIG (reference sequence). The CDR3 loop reads CAWSSGQSYEQYF. The DNA for the CDR3 is TGTGCCTGGTCCTCCGGACAGTCATACGAGCAGTACTTC.

The chain employs TRBV19 and TRBJ1-1, with 8 bases that match TRBD1. Germline V gene sequence: CDR1 LNHDA, CDR2 SQIVND (reference sequence). This CDR3 contains 16 residues. Unmatched junction bases numbered 7, after V lost 4 bases and J lost 0 bases. CDR3 in amino acids: CASSKGQVVMNTEAFF. The CDR3 coding sequence is TGTGCCAGTAGTAAGGGACAGGTTGTTATGAACACTGAAGCTTTCTTT.

This clonotype has a count of ten or more. The chain combines TRBV24-1 with TRBJ2-5; 10 bases are shared with TRBD2. The CDR3 is 16 amino acids. Germline lookup yields CDR1 KGHDR and CDR2 SFDVKD. With 3 bases clipped from V and 4 bases from J, the junction kept 7 bases outside the gene matches. The CDR3 sequence: CATSDGAGGPVETQYF. As DNA, the CDR3 is TGTGCCACCAGTGATGGAGCGGGAGGGCCCGTAGAGACCCAGTACTTC.

Notes on this clonotype: A much larger clone is a single base away; this may be a read error. This chain joins TRBV11-3 and TRBJ1-1, with 7 bases lining up with TRBD1. Germline V gene data show CDR1 as SGHNT and CDR2 as YENEEA. The CDR3 runs to 14 residues. The CDR3 DNA sequence: TGTGCCATCAGCTCGGACAGGTCAGACACTGAAGCTTTCTTT. The encoded protein is CAISSDRSDTEAFF.

This clonotype was counted many times. J is TRBJ1-5 and V is TRBV12-3 or TRBV12-4; D not resolved. V was pared by 6 bases and J by 6 bases, with 12 bases between. This CDR3 region has 13 residues. The chain's CDR3 is CASSLGRGQPQHF. CDR3 bases: TGTGCCAGCAGCCTAGGGCGGGGTCAGCCCCAGCATTTT.

This clonotype was observed a few times. V gene TRBV25-1 combines with J gene TRBJ2-7; D unresolved. V dropped 4 bases and J dropped 0 bases, with 10 bases sitting between them. This CDR3 has 14 residues. CDR1 is MGHDK, CDR2 SYGVNS, per germline. Here the CDR3 DNA reads TGTGCCAGCAGTGCCTTTGATAGCTCCTACGAGCAGTACTTC. Its protein is CASSAFDSSYEQYF.

The chain combines TRBV29-1 with TRBJ1-1; tentative D call: TRBD1 (5 bases). In germline, CDR1 is SQVTM, CDR2 ANQGSEA. Trimming removed 6 bases from V and 0 bases from J, with 11 bases in between. This CDR3 spans 13 amino acids. The CDR3 region has the DNA TGCAGCGTAGCGGGACGGTTGAACACTGAAGCTTTCTTT. It encodes CSVAGRLNTEAFF.

This clonotype was detected ten times or more. The chain links TRBV7-2 to TRBJ2-7, with 12 bases identical to TRBD2. This CDR3 region has 16 residues. The J segment lost 0 bases and the V segment lost 6 bases, leaving 6 bases of the junction unmatched. The germline gives CDR1 SGHTA, CDR2 FQGNSA. CDR3 sequence (DNA): TGTGCCAGCAGTTTTCGGACTAGCGGGGTCTCCTACGAGCAGTACTTC. As protein: CASSFRTSGVSYEQYF.

This clonotype appeared a few times. The chain recombines TRBV6-2 or TRBV6-3 with TRBJ1-3, with D unresolved. V lost 2 bases and J lost 0, with 8 bases in between. CDR1 and CDR2 (germline): MNHEY, SVGEGT. The CDR3 length is 15 residues. In nucleotides, the CDR3 is TGTGCCAGCAGTTACCGCAGGATCTCTGGAAACACCATATATTTT. Residues: CASSYRRISGNTIYF.